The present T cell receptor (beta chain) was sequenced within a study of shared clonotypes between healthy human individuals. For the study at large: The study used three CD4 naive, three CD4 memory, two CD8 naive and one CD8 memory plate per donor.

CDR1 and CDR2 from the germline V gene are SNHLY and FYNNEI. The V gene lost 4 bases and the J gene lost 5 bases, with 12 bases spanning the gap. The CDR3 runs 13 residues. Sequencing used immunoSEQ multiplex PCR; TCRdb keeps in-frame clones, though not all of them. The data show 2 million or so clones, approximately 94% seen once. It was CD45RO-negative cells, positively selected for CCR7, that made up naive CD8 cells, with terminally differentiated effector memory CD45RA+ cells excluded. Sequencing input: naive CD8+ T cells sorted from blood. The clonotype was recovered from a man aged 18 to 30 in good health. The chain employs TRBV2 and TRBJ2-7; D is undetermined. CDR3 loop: CASSASPPDEQYF. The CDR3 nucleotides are TGTGCCAGCAGTGCGTCACCTCCCGACGAGCAGTACTTC. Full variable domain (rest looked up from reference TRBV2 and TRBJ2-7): EPEVTQTPSHQVTQMGQEVILRCVPISNHLYFYWYRQILGQKVEFLVSFYNNEISEKSEIFDDQFSVERPDGSNFTLKIRSTKLEDSAMYFCASSASPPDEQYFGPGTRLTVT.